The 15 T cell receptor beta chains below were found in one sample sequenced in a study of early T cells in non-severe SARS-CoV-2 infection. TCRdb re-called the 5' RACE reads through MiXCR, storing one row per CDR3 protein. The table lists approximately 70,000 distinct CDR3 sequences, around 5% of them singletons. The source material was whole blood, sampled at baseline. The receptors were sampled from an adult who was a healthcare worker with PCR-confirmed SARS-CoV-2 infection or an uninfected control (not recorded which).

This clonotype was picked up many times. V is TRBV20-1 and J is TRBJ2-1; 7 bases match TRBD2. Germline values: CDR1 DFQATT, CDR2 SNEGSKA (reference sequence). J lost 8 bases, V lost 1 base, and 11 bases had no gene match. There are 15 residues in the CDR3. DNA of the CDR3: TGCAGTGCTAGAGGAGGGGCGGGAGCGATCTATGAGCAGTTCTTC. Translation: CSARGGAGAIYEQFF.

This clonotype has only a few counts. This rearrangement joins TRBV7-7 to TRBJ2-1, with 7 bases aligning to TRBD2. CDR3 length: 15 amino acids. Germline V gives CDR1 SSHAT, CDR2 FNYEAQ (reference sequence). The V segment lost 5 bases and the J segment 3 bases; nucleotides outside the gene matches: 7. The CDR3 bases are TGTGCCAGCAGCCCCGAGGGCGGGAGCTACAATGAGCAGTTCTTC. Its protein product is CASSPEGGSYNEQFF.

This clonotype came up a few times. This CDR3 reads CASSPGLAVYEQYF. The DNA for the CDR3 is TGCGCCAGCAGCCCGGGACTAGCGGTCTACGAGCAGTACTTC. The chain carries TRBV5-1 and TRBJ2-7; 11 positions match TRBD2. CDR3 size: 14 residues. Germline loops: CDR1 SGHRS, CDR2 YFSETQ. V lost 4 bases, J lost 3 bases, and 3 bases stayed unmatched.

This clonotype was seen many times. The chain combines TRBV29-1 with TRBJ2-3; no clear D gene. V was trimmed by 0 bases and J by 5 bases, leaving 3 bases between them. The CDR3 extends over 11 amino acids. Germline CDR1 is SQVTM and CDR2 is ANQGSEA. The CDR3 DNA reads TGCAGCGTTGAAGATCTAGATACGCAGTATTTT. Amino acids: CSVEDLDTQYF.

This clonotype was counted at least ten times. This chain uses TRBV9 with TRBJ2-7, with 9 bases identical to TRBD2. CDR3 length: 14 residues. CDR1 and CDR2 from the germline V gene are SGDLS and YYNGEE. The J segment lost 2 bases and the V segment lost 4 bases, leaving 4 bases of the junction unmatched. The CDR3 protein is CASSPLAGPYEQYF. The CDR3 DNA is TGTGCCAGCAGCCCACTAGCGGGCCCCTACGAGCAGTACTTC.

This clonotype was observed a handful of times. For the CDR3, the DNA is TGTGCCATCAGCGGTTCCTCCTCGTGGCAGGCCGGGGAGCTGTTTTTT. It specifies CAISGSSSWQAGELFF. The genes are TRBV10-3 and TRBJ2-2; D uncertain. V lost 6 bases, J lost 6 bases, and 20 bases lay in between. CDR3 size: 16 residues. Germline assignment: CDR1 ENHRY and CDR2 SYGVKD.

This clonotype was seen many times. This chain uses TRBV4-2 with TRBJ2-7, with 12 bases identical to TRBD2. The CDR3 is 15 amino acids. In germline, CDR1 is LGHNA, CDR2 YNFKEQ. V lost 2 bases and J lost 3; bases outside the gene matches: 2. The CDR3 nucleotides are TGTGCCAGCAGCCAAAGGACTAGCGGGAACTACGAGCAGTACTTC. Residues: CASSQRTSGNYEQYF.

This clonotype occurred many times. The gene calls are TRBV7-9 and TRBJ1-1; D gene unclear. Between the trimmed V and J ends, which lost 7 bases and 3 bases, there was a span of 12 bases. Germline V CDR1 and CDR2: SEHNR, FQNEAQ (reference sequence). The CDR3 has 13 amino acids. The CDR3 is CASKPGGYTEAFF. The CDR3 DNA reads as TGTGCCAGCAAGCCGGGCGGGTACACTGAAGCTTTCTTT.

V gene TRBV5-1 combines with J gene TRBJ2-7, with 11 positions matching TRBD2. The V gene's germline CDR1 is SGHRS and CDR2 YFSETQ. This CDR3 spans 13 amino acids. V shed 6 bases and J 3 bases; nucleotides not matched to a gene: 2. The CDR3 here is CASNLAGGYEQYF. The CDR3 DNA reads TGCGCCAGCAACCTAGCGGGAGGCTACGAGCAGTACTTC.

The gene calls are TRBV19 and TRBJ2-2; D is undetermined. Trimming took off 3 bases at V and 3 bases at J, with 5 bases between the two ends. Looked up from germline, CDR1 is LNHDA and CDR2 is SQIVND (reference sequence). The length of the CDR3 is 13 residues. In nucleotides, the CDR3 is TGTGCCAGTAGTATTAGGGACACCGGGGAGCTGTTTTTT. It encodes CASSIRDTGELFF.

This clonotype came up many times. J is TRBJ2-1 and V is TRBV19, with 9 bases that match TRBD2. Germline CDR1 is LNHDA and CDR2 is SQIVND (reference sequence). V shed 3 bases and J 3 bases; nucleotides not matched to a gene: 6. CDR3 length: 16 amino acids. This CDR3 reads CASSIGREGLYNEQFF. CDR3 sequence (DNA): TGTGCCAGTAGTATCGGGCGGGAGGGCCTCTACAATGAGCAGTTCTTC. The complete variable domain, with remaining parts taken from reference TRBV19 and TRBJ2-1, reads DGGITQSPKYLFRKEGQNVTLSCEQNLNHDAMYWYRQDPGQGLRLIYYSQIVNDFQKGDIAEGYSVSREKKESFPLTVTSAQKNPTAFYLCASSIGREGLYNEQFFGPGTRLTVL.

This clonotype was seen ten or more times. V and J are TRBV2 and TRBJ1-1; D is possibly TRBD1 (5 bases). The CDR3 sequence is 15 residues long. Trimming removed 2 bases at V and 5 bases at J, with 15 bases between. Per the germline V gene, CDR1 is SNHLY and CDR2 is FYNNEI. CDR3 in amino acids: CASSELGGEATEAFF. The CDR3 nucleotides are TGTGCCAGCAGTGAATTGGGAGGGGAGGCGACTGAAGCTTTCTTT.

Ten or more counts support this clonotype. The chain employs TRBV28 and TRBJ2-7; 11 bases map to TRBD2. This CDR3 region has 14 residues. From germline, CDR1 is MDHEN and CDR2 SYDVKM. V was clipped by 8 bases and J by 3 bases; unmatched bases: 6. Here the CDR3 DNA reads TGTGCCAGCCAAACTAGCGGGAGTTACTACGAGCAGTACTTC. It translates to CASQTSGSYYEQYF.

The sample holds a few counts of this clonotype. This chain links TRBV5-4 with TRBJ2-7, with TRBD2 matching 8 bases. J gave up 6 bases and V 4 bases, and 15 bases lay outside the gene matches. CDR1 is SGHNT and CDR2 is YYREEE in the germline V gene (reference sequence). The CDR3 is 16 amino acids. This chain's CDR3 is CASSRGERGRDVEQYF. The CDR3 nucleotides read TGTGCCAGCAGCCGCGGAGAGCGGGGGAGGGATGTCGAGCAGTACTTC.

This clonotype was seen repeatedly, ten times or more. The gene calls are TRBV4-2 and TRBJ1-2, with 8 bases matching TRBD1. The V gene end was trimmed by 0 bases and the J gene end by 2 bases; junction bases not matched to a gene: 11. Germline loops: CDR1 LGHNA, CDR2 YNFKEQ. This CDR3 contains 18 residues. The CDR3 DNA reads TGTGCCAGCAGCCAAGAACCGACAGGGGCCGAATTAAACTATGGCTACACCTTC. It encodes CASSQEPTGAELNYGYTF.